The next 31 T cell receptor beta chains were all read from a single sample in a study of shared clonotypes between healthy human individuals. Sequenced by immunoSEQ multiplex PCR; TCRdb stores in-frame clones only, minus some. The sample holds about 2.1 million clones, approximately 92% seen once. Naive CD8 cells, CD45RO-negative and positively selected for CCR7, excluded terminally differentiated effector memory CD45RA+ cells. Sequenced material: naive CD8+ T cells from PBMCs. Receptors originate from a man between 18 and 29 years old in good health. Some clones in this sample may be carry-over from other donors' samples.

This clone has only one observation. The genes are TRBV4-3 and TRBJ2-1, with 7 bases fitting TRBD1. The CDR3 is 13 amino acids. Trimming removed 2 bases from V and 8 bases from J; junction bases left unmatched: 3. From germline, CDR1 is LGHNA and CDR2 YSLEER. The CDR3 spells CASSQNRGHEQFF. As DNA, the CDR3 is TGCGCCAGCAGCCAAAACAGGGGCCATGAGCAGTTCTTC.

V and J are TRBV4-1 and TRBJ2-3; TRBD1 matches 9 bases. The CDR3 runs to 16 residues. V shed 6 bases and J 6 bases; nucleotides not matched to a gene: 13. Germline V gives CDR1 MGHRA, CDR2 YSYEKL. This CDR3 reads CASRSLRDRVPDTQYF. The CDR3 DNA reads TGCGCCAGCAGGTCTCTCCGGGACAGGGTTCCCGATACGCAGTATTTT.

The chain has TRBV6-4 and TRBJ2-7, with D tentatively TRBD2 (6 bases). CDR3 length: 15 residues. With 4 bases removed from V and 3 bases from J, the gap between germline ends came to 16 bases. CDR1 is MRHNA, CDR2 SNTAGT, per germline. The CDR3 coding sequence is TGTGCCAGCAGTGTCCGTAGCGGACCATTCTACGAGCAGTACTTC. Translating gives CASSVRSGPFYEQYF.

J is TRBJ2-7 and V is TRBV6-5; 7 positions match TRBD1. The germline CDR1 and CDR2 sequences are MNHEY and SVGAGI. Trimming removed 4 bases from V and 5 bases from J; junction bases left unmatched: 11. The CDR3 runs 15 residues. The CDR3: CASSSGTARADEQYF. CDR3 DNA: TGTGCCAGCAGTTCCGGGACAGCCCGTGCGGACGAGCAGTACTTC.

The sample holds one count of this clone. The chain combines TRBV6-1 with TRBJ1-2; TRBD1 matches 10 bases. The CDR3 contains 14 residues. The junction had 7 bases not matched to a gene; V was cut back by 6 bases and J by 6 bases. Per the germline V gene, CDR1 is MNHNS and CDR2 is SASEGT. The CDR3 region is CASRDRGEGDGYTF. DNA of the CDR3: TGTGCCAGCAGGGACAGGGGGGAGGGCGATGGCTACACCTTC.

The V call is TRBV7-2, the J call TRBJ2-2; no firm D call. Germline V CDR1 and CDR2: SGHTA, FQGNSA. Between the trimmed V and J ends, which lost 3 bases and 6 bases, there was a span of 8 bases. The CDR3 runs 13 residues. The CDR3 loop reads CASSLGFAGELFF. DNA of the CDR3: TGTGCCAGCAGCTTGGGGTTCGCCGGGGAGCTGTTTTTT. Complete variable domain (other parts from reference TRBV7-2 and TRBJ2-2): GAGVSQSPSNKVTEKGKDVELRCDPISGHTALYWYRQSLGQGLEFLIYFQGNSAPDKSGLPSDRFSAERTGGSVSTLTIQRTQQEDSAVYLCASSLGFAGELFFGEGSRLTVL.

The chain combines TRBV9 with TRBJ2-3; 11 positions agree with TRBD2. CDR3 length: 18 amino acids. V lost 4 bases to trimming and J lost 2 bases; unmatched junction nucleotides: 12. CDR1 and CDR2 (germline): SGDLS, YYNGEE. DNA for the CDR3: TGTGCCAGCAGCACCTCCGGGACTAGCGGAATCGACACAGATACGCAGTATTTT. Translated: CASSTSGTSGIDTDTQYF.

V and J are TRBV7-8 and TRBJ1-1; 12 bases fit TRBD1. The length of the CDR3 is 17 residues. After removal of 5 bases from V and 5 bases from J, the junction contained 12 bases not matched to a gene. Germline loops: CDR1 SGHVS, CDR2 FQNEAQ. CDR3 sequence reads: CASSARDRGRGGTEAFF. The CDR3 coding sequence is TGTGCCAGCAGCGCCCGGGACAGGGGGCGCGGGGGGACTGAAGCTTTCTTT.

This chain joins TRBV7-9 and TRBJ2-3; no firm D call. Trimming cost V 5 bases and J 4 bases, with 13 bases left between them. Germline CDR1 is SEHNR and CDR2 is FQNEAQ (reference sequence). The CDR3 loop spans 14 amino acids. The CDR3 sequence is CASSPSPPADTQYF. The CDR3 DNA reads as TGTGCCAGCAGCCCATCTCCGCCAGCAGATACGCAGTATTTT. Looking up the rest from reference TRBV7-9 and TRBJ2-3 gives the full variable domain: DTGVSQNPRHKITKRGQNVTFRCDPISEHNRLYWYRQTLGQGPEFLTYFQNEAQLEKSRLLSDRFSAERPKGSFSTLEIQRTEQGDSAMYLCASSPSPPADTQYFGPGTRLTVL.

The chain recombines TRBV4-3 with TRBJ2-7; D is unclear. Germline V gene data show CDR1 as LGHNA and CDR2 as YSLEER. Trimming pared 0 bases from V and 3 bases from J, leaving 18 bases between. CDR3 length: 17 residues. For the CDR3, the DNA is TGCGCCAGCAGCCAAGAGTTAGTCACGGAAAAAGTCTACGAGCAGTACTTC. Residues: CASSQELVTEKVYEQYF.

The V gene is TRBV19, the J gene TRBJ1-5; 10 nucleotides align to TRBD1. The CDR3 is 15 amino acids. Germline CDR1 and CDR2: LNHDA and SQIVND (reference sequence). J gave up 3 bases and V 7 bases, and 6 bases lay outside the gene matches. The CDR3 region has the DNA TGTGCCAGTAAATGGACAGGGGGAAACAATCAGCCCCAGCATTTT. Protein product: CASKWTGGNNQPQHF.

This clone was recorded only once. The CDR3 DNA reads as TGCGCCAGCAGCTTGGTTAGCGGGAGGGAGGAAGAGACCCAGTACTTC. This gives the protein CASSLVSGREEETQYF. The V and J genes are TRBV5-1 and TRBJ2-5; the match to TRBD2 covers 11 bases. The ends lost 0 bases at V and 3 bases at J; junction bases unmatched: 4. The germline V gene has CDR1 SGHRS and CDR2 YFSETQ. This CDR3 has 16 residues.

Only one count was recorded for this clone. The chain is built from TRBV19 and TRBJ2-7; TRBD1 matches at 8 bases. With V trimmed by 3 bases and J by 0 bases, 4 bases remained unmatched. The CDR3 runs 15 residues. Germline CDR1 is LNHDA and CDR2 is SQIVND (reference sequence). This chain's CDR3 is CASSMGQASSYEQYF. For the CDR3, the DNA is TGTGCCAGTAGTATGGGACAGGCTAGCTCCTACGAGCAGTACTTC. Filled out from reference TRBV19 and TRBJ2-7, the complete variable domain reads DGGITQSPKYLFRKEGQNVTLSCEQNLNHDAMYWYRQDPGQGLRLIYYSQIVNDFQKGDIAEGYSVSREKKESFPLTVTSAQKNPTAFYLCASSMGQASSYEQYFGPGTRLTVT.

The chain uses TRBV29-1 and TRBJ1-1, with 9 bases identical to TRBD1. Germline trimming cut 6 bases from V and 7 bases from J; bases unmatched to any gene: 6. CDR1 and CDR2 (germline): SQVTM, ANQGSEA. The CDR3 totals 12 residues. The CDR3 reads CSVKTGGGEAFF. In DNA, the CDR3 is TGCAGCGTGAAAACAGGGGGCGGTGAAGCTTTCTTT.

The rearrangement links TRBV4-3 to TRBJ2-7, with 7 bases lining up with TRBD2. In germline, CDR1 is LGHNA, CDR2 YSLEER. The CDR3 length is 15 residues. V trimming: 1 base; J trimming: 0 bases; junction bases outside the gene matches: 3. The CDR3 region has the DNA TGCGCCAGCAGCCAAGTTAGGACTAGCTCCTACGAGCAGTACTTC. As protein: CASSQVRTSSYEQYF.

V is TRBV7-6 and J is TRBJ2-1, with D unresolved. With 3 bases removed from V and 8 bases from J, the gap between germline ends came to 14 bases. Germline loops: CDR1 SGHVS, CDR2 FNYEAQ. There are 14 residues in the CDR3. Written as DNA, the CDR3 is TGTGCCAGCAGCTTCCGGGTGGACGGCGATGAGCAGTTCTTC. This translates into CASSFRVDGDEQFF.

This clone was seen just once. V is TRBV27 and J is TRBJ2-1; 9 nucleotides align to TRBD2. Germline V CDR1 and CDR2: MNHEY, SMNVEV (reference sequence). The CDR3 has 19 amino acids. With 5 bases clipped from V and 5 bases from J, the junction kept 19 bases outside the gene matches. The CDR3 DNA reads as TGTGCCAGCAGTCTTAACACCCCCCCTAGCGGGAAAGTTGACAATGAGCAGTTCTTC. Translation: CASSLNTPPSGKVDNEQFF.

The chain uses TRBV27 and TRBJ1-5; D uncertain. CDR1 and CDR2 (germline): MNHEY, SMNVEV (reference sequence). CDR3 length: 14 residues. The germline V and J ends were trimmed by 10 bases and 0 bases, with 13 bases remaining between them. The CDR3 sequence: CATTPAYSNQPQHF. CDR3 coding DNA: TGTGCCACCACCCCCGCGTATAGCAATCAGCCCCAGCATTTT.

The chain has TRBV27 and TRBJ2-7; TRBD1 agrees at 9 bases. The CDR3 is 17 amino acids. J gave up 6 bases and V 0 bases, and 12 bases lay outside the gene matches. Germline V gene lookup returns CDR1 MNHEY and CDR2 SMNVEV (reference sequence). CDR3 nucleotides: TGTGCCAGCAGTTTATCAATCGTAGGGACAGGGTCTACCGAGCAGTACTTC. Its translation is CASSLSIVGTGSTEQYF.

The rearrangement links TRBV4-1 to TRBJ1-2; D gene uncertain. The CDR3 consists of 16 residues. Trimming left V 0 bases short and J 2 bases short, with 13 bases between. Looked up from germline, CDR1 is MGHRA and CDR2 is YSYEKL. CDR3 DNA: TGCGCCAGCAGCCAAGATGCGGGTATTCTAAACTATGGCTACACCTTC. Protein product: CASSQDAGILNYGYTF.

This rearrangement joins TRBV30 to TRBJ1-1; 8 nucleotides agree with TRBD1. V lost 3 bases, J lost 7 bases, and 7 bases stayed unmatched. The germline V gene encodes CDR1 GTSNPN and CDR2 SVGIG (reference sequence). The CDR3 is 13 residues long. CDR3 DNA sequence: TGTGCCTGGAGCCCCGGGACAGGACGTGAAGCTTTCTTT. Its protein product is CAWSPGTGREAFF. The entire variable domain, with the rest obtained from reference TRBV30 and TRBJ1-1, is as follows: SQTIHQWPATLVQPVGSPLSLECTVEGTSNPNLYWYRQAAGRGLQLLFYSVGIGQISSEVPQNLSASRPQDRQFILSSKKLLLSDSGFYLCAWSPGTGREAFFGQGTRLTVV.

The chain employs TRBV4-1 and TRBJ2-4; possibly TRBD2 for D (6 bases). Germline assignment: CDR1 MGHRA and CDR2 YSYEKL. V lost 3 bases, J lost 1 base, and 13 bases lay in between. CDR3 length equals 16 residues. CDR3 sequence (DNA): TGCGCCAGCAGCCAGGGAGGAAGCGCGGCCAAAAACATTCAGTACTTC. It specifies CASSQGGSAAKNIQYF.

The rearrangement joins TRBV13 to TRBJ2-7, with 8 bases that match TRBD1. Germline CDR1 is PRHDT and CDR2 is FYEKMQ (reference sequence). Trimming at V came to 1 base and at J to 2 bases, leaving 4 bases not matched to a gene. CDR3 length equals 15 residues. DNA for the CDR3: TGTGCCAGCAGCTTAGCCGGACAGGGACCCTACGAGCAGTACTTC. As protein: CASSLAGQGPYEQYF.

This chain uses TRBV27 with TRBJ2-3; D remains ambiguous. V gave up 3 bases and J gave up 4 bases, with 17 bases separating them. Germline loops: CDR1 MNHEY, CDR2 SMNVEV (reference sequence). The CDR3 runs 16 residues. CDR3 nucleotide sequence: TGTGCCAGCAGTTTTCAGGCCCTTCGTTTCGCAGATACGCAGTATTTT. This encodes CASSFQALRFADTQYF.

This rearrangement joins TRBV7-6 to TRBJ2-7, with 9 positions matching TRBD1. Germline CDR1 and CDR2: SGHVS and FNYEAQ. The trim removed 5 bases at V and 4 bases at J, leaving 6 bases unmatched. The CDR3 sequence is 14 residues long. CDR3 sequence reads: CASSPGTGRYEQYF. The CDR3 coding sequence is TGTGCCAGCAGCCCGGGGACAGGGAGGTACGAGCAGTACTTC.

J is TRBJ1-1 and V is TRBV19; D not certain. The germline V gene encodes CDR1 LNHDA and CDR2 SQIVND (reference sequence). With 6 bases removed from V and 7 bases from J, the gap between germline ends came to 18 bases. The length of the CDR3 is 14 residues. The CDR3 sequence is CASRLAERAGEAFF. CDR3 DNA: TGTGCCAGTAGGTTGGCTGAAAGGGCGGGTGAAGCTTTCTTT.

This clone was recorded once. The rearrangement uses TRBV5-1 and TRBJ2-1, with D possibly matching TRBD2 (5 bases). The germline V and J ends were trimmed by 0 bases and 7 bases, with 8 bases remaining between them. From germline, CDR1 is SGHRS and CDR2 YFSETQ. The CDR3 is made up of 13 amino acids. CDR3 amino acids: CASSLEQRNEQFF. Written as DNA, the CDR3 is TGCGCCAGCAGCTTGGAACAGCGGAATGAGCAGTTCTTC.

This chain connects TRBV5-4 to TRBJ1-1, with 8 bases matching TRBD1. Trimming took 7 bases from V and 3 from J; bases not matched to a gene: 8. This CDR3 spans 14 amino acids. The V gene's germline CDR1 is SGHNT and CDR2 YYREEE (reference sequence). The CDR3 reads CASGRGRSDTEAFF. In nucleotides, the CDR3 is TGTGCCAGCGGCAGGGGGCGGTCGGACACTGAAGCTTTCTTT.

This chain links TRBV6-1 with TRBJ2-7; no firm D call. The V end was cut by 8 bases, the J end by 0 bases, with 8 bases between. CDR3 length: 12 residues. In germline, CDR1 is MNHNS, CDR2 SASEGT. The CDR3 sequence is CASGENSYEQYF. The CDR3 coding sequence is TGTGCCAGCGGAGAGAACTCCTACGAGCAGTACTTC.

In DNA form, the CDR3 reads TGTGCCAGCAGTTACGATCGGGGGCTGAATCAGCCCCAGCATTTT. The encoded protein is CASSYDRGLNQPQHF. The genes are TRBV6-6 and TRBJ1-5; D might be TRBD1 (6 bases). Per the germline V gene, CDR1 is MNHNY and CDR2 is SVGAGI (reference sequence). The V gene lost 2 bases and the J gene lost 4 bases, with 12 bases spanning the gap. The CDR3 contains 15 residues.

This chain links TRBV7-2 with TRBJ2-1; no definite D call. The germline V gene has CDR1 SGHTA and CDR2 FQGNSA. The CDR3 is 13 amino acids. The V end was cut by 0 bases, the J end by 10 bases, with 10 bases between. CDR3 nucleotides: TGTGCCAGCAGCTTAGCGGCCGTGCGGGAGCAGTTCTTC. Protein product: CASSLAAVREQFF.